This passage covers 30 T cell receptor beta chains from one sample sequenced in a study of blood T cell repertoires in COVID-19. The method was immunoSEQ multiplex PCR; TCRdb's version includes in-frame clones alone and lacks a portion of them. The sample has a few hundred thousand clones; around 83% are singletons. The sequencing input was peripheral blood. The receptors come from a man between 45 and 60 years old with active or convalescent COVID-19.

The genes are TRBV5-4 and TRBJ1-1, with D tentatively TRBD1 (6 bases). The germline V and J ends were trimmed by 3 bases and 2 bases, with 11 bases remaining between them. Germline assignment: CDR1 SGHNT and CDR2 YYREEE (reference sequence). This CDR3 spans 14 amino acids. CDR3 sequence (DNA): TGTGCCAGCAGCTGGGACATTGGAAACACTGAAGCTTTCTTT. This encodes CASSWDIGNTEAFF. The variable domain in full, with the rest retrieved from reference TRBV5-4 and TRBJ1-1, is ETGVTQSPTHLIKTRGQQVTLRCSSQSGHNTVSWYQQALGQGPQFIFQYYREEENGRGNFPPRFSGLQFPNYSSELNVNALELDDSALYLCASSWDIGNTEAFFGQGTRLTVV.

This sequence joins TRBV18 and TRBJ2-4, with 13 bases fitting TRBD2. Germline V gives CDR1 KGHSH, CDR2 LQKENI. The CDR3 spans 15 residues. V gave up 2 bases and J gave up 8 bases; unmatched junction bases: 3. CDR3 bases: TGTGCCAGCTCACCAGGACTAGCGGGAGTTCACATTCAGTACTTC. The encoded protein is CASSPGLAGVHIQYF.

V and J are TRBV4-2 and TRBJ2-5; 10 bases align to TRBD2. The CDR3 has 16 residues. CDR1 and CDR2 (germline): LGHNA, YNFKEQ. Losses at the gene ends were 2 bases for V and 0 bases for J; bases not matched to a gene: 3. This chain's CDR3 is CASSQHSGRHQETQYF. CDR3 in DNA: TGTGCCAGCAGCCAACATAGCGGGAGGCACCAAGAGACCCAGTACTTC.

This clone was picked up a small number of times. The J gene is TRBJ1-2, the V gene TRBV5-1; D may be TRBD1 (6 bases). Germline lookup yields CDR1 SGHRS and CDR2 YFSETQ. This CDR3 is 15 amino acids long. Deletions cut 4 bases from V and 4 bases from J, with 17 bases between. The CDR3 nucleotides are TGCGCCAGCAGCCCCTTTCCGGGACACTCCTATGGCTACACCTTC. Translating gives CASSPFPGHSYGYTF. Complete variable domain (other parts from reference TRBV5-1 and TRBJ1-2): KAGVTQTPRYLIKTRGQQVTLSCSPISGHRSVSWYQQTPGQGLQFLFEYFSETQRNKGNFPGRFSGRQFSNSRSEMNVSTLELGDSALYLCASSPFPGHSYGYTFGSGTRLTVV.

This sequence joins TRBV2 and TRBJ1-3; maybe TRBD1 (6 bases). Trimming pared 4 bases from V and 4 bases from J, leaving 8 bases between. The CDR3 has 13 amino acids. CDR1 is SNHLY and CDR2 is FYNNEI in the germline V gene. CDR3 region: CASSVDRGNTIYF. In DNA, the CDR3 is TGTGCCAGCAGTGTGGACAGAGGAAACACCATATATTTT.

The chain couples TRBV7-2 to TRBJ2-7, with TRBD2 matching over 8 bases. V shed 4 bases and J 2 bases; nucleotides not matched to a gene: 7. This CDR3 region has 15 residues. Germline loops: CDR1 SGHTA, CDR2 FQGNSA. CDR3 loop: CASSSPGLGTYEQYF. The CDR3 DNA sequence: TGTGCCAGCAGCTCTCCGGGACTAGGGACCTACGAGCAGTACTTC. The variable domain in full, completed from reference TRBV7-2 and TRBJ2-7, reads GAGVSQSPSNKVTEKGKDVELRCDPISGHTALYWYRQSLGQGLEFLIYFQGNSAPDKSGLPSDRFSAERTGGSVSTLTIQRTQQEDSAVYLCASSSPGLGTYEQYFGPGTRLTVT.

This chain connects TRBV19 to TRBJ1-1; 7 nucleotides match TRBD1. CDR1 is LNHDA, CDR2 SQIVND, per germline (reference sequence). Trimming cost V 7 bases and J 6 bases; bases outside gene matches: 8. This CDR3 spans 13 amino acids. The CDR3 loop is CASTPTRGAEAFF. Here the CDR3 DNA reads TGTGCCAGTACCCCCACCAGGGGGGCTGAAGCTTTCTTT.

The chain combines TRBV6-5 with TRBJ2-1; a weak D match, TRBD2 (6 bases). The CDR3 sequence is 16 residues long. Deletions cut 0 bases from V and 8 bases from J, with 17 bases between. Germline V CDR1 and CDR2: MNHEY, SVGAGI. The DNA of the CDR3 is TGTGCCAGCAGTTACTCGAACGGGGGAATCCTCCATGAGCAGTTCTTC. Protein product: CASSYSNGGILHEQFF.

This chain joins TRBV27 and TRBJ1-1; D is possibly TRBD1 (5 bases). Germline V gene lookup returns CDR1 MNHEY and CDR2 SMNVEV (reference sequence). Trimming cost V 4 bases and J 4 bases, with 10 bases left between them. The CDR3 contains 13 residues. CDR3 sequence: CASSYLGATEAFF. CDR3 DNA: TGTGCCAGCAGTTATTTAGGGGCCACTGAAGCTTTCTTT.

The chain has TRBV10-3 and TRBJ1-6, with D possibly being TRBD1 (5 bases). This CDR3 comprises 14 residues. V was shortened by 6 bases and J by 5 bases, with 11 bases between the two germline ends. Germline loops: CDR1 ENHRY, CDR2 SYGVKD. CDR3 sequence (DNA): TGTGCCATCAGGGGGGGGACCGATAATTCACCCCTCCACTTT. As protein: CAIRGGTDNSPLHF.

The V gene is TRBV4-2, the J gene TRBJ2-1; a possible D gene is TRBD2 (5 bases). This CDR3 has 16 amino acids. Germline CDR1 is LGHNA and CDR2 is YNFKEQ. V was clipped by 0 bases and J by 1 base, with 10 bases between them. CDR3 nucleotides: TGTGCCAGCAGCCAAGACCCGGGAAAATCCTACAATGAGCAGTTCTTC. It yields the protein CASSQDPGKSYNEQFF.

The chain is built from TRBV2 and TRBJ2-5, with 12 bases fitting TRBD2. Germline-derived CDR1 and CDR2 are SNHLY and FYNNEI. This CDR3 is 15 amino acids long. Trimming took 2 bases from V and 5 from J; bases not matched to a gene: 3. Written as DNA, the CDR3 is TGTGCCAGCAGTGAACCGACTAGCGGGGGTGAGACCCAGTACTTC. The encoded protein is CASSEPTSGGETQYF.

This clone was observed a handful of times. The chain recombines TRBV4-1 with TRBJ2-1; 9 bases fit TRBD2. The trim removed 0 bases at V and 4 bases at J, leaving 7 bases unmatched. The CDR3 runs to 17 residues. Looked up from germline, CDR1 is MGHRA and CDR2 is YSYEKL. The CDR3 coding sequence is TGCGCCAGCAGCCAAGAAGGGGGACTAGCCCCTTACAATGAGCAGTTCTTC. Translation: CASSQEGGLAPYNEQFF.

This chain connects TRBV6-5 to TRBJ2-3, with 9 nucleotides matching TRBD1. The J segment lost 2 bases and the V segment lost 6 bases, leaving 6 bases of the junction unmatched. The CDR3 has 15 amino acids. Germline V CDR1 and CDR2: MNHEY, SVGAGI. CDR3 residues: CASSPGQGSTDTQYF. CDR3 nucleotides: TGTGCCAGCAGCCCGGGACAGGGTTCCACAGATACGCAGTATTTT.

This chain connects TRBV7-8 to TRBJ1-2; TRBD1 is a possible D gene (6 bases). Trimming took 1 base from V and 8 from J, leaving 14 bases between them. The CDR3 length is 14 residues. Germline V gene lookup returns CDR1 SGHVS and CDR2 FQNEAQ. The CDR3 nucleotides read TGTGCCAGCAGCTTAGTGGATAGCAGGGGCGGCTACACCTTC. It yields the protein CASSLVDSRGGYTF.

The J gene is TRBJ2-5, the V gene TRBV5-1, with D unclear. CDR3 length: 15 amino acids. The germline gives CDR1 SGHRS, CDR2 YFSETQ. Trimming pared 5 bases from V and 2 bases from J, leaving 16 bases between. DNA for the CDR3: TGCGCCAGCAGTCGTGGCGGTTTACTACAAGAGACCCAGTACTTC. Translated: CASSRGGLLQETQYF. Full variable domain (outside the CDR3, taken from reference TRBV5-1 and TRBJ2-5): KAGVTQTPRYLIKTRGQQVTLSCSPISGHRSVSWYQQTPGQGLQFLFEYFSETQRNKGNFPGRFSGRQFSNSRSEMNVSTLELGDSALYLCASSRGGLLQETQYFGPGTRLLVL.

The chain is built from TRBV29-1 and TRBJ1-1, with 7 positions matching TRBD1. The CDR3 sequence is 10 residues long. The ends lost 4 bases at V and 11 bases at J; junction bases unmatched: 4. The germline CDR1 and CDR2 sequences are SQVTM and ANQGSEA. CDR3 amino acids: CSVVTGDAFF. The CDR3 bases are TGCAGCGTTGTTACAGGGGACGCTTTCTTT.

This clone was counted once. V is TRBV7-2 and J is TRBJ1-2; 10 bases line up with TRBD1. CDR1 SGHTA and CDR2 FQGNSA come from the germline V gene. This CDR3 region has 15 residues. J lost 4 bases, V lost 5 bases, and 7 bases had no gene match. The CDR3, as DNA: TGTGCCAGCAGCCCATGGGGACAGGGGTCCTATGGCTACACCTTC. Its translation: CASSPWGQGSYGYTF.

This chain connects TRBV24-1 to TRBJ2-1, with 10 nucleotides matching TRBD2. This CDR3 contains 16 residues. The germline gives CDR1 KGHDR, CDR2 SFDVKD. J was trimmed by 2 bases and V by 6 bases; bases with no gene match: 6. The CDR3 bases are TGTGCCACCAGTCCCAGCGGGGGGGCCCCCTACAATGAGCAGTTCTTC. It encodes CATSPSGGAPYNEQFF.

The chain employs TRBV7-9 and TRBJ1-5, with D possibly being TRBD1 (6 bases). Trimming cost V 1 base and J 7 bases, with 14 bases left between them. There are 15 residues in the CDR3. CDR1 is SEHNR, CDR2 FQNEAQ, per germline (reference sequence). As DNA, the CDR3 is TGTGCCAGCAGCTTAGAGGGAGGGGGGGGGCAGCCCCAGCATTTT. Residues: CASSLEGGGGQPQHF. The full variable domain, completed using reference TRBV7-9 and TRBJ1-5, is DTGVSQNPRHKITKRGQNVTFRCDPISEHNRLYWYRQTLGQGPEFLTYFQNEAQLEKSRLLSDRFSAERPKGSFSTLEIQRTEQGDSAMYLCASSLEGGGGQPQHFGDGTRLSIL.

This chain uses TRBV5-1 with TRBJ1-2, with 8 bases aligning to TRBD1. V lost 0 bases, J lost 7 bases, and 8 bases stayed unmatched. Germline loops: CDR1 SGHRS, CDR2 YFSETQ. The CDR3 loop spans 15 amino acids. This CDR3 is CASSLEGRGPSGYTF. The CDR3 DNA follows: TGCGCCAGCAGCTTGGAAGGCAGGGGGCCGTCTGGCTACACCTTC.

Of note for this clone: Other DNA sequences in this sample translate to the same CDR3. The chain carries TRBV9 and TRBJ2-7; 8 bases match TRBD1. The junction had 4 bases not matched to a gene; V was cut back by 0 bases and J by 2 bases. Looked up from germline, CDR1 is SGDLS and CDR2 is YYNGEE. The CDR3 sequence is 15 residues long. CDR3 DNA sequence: TGTGCCAGCAGCGTAGGTACAGGGGGGCCCTACGAGCAGTACTTC. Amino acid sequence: CASSVGTGGPYEQYF.

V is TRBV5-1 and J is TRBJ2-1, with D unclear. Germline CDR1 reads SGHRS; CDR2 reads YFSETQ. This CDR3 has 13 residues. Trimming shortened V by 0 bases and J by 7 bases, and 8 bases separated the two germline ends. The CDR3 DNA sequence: TGCGCCAGCAGCTTGGGACGGGTGAATGAGCAGTTCTTC. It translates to CASSLGRVNEQFF.

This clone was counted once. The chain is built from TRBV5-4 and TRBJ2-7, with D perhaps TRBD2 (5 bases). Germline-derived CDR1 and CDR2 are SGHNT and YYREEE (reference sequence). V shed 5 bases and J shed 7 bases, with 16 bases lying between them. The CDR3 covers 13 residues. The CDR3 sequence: CASSLDGIREQYF. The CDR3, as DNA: TGTGCCAGCAGTCTCGACGGGATCAGGGAGCAGTACTTC.

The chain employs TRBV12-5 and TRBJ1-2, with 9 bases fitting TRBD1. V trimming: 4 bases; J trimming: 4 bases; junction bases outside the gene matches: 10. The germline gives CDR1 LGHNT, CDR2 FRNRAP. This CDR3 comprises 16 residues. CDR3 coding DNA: TGTGCTAGTGGTTCCGACCGACAGGGGGAGATCTATGGCTACACCTTC. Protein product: CASGSDRQGEIYGYTF.

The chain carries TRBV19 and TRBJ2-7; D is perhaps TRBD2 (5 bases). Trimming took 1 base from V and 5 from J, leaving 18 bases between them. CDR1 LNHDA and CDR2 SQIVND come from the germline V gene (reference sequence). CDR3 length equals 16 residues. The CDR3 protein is CASSIARLLEVNEQYF. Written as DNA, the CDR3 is TGTGCCAGTAGTATAGCCCGCCTTTTGGAGGTCAACGAGCAGTACTTC.

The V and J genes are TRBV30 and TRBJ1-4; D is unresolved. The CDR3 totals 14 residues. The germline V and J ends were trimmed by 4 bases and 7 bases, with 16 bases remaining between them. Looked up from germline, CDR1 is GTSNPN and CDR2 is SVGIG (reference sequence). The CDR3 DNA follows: TGTGCCTGGACTAAGACGGACTGGACTGAAAAACTGTTTTTT. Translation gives CAWTKTDWTEKLFF.

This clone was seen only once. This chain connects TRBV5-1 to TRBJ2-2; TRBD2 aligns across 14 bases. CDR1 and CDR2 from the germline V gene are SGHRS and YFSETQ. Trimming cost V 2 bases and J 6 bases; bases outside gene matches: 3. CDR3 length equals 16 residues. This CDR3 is CASSLEGLAGAGELFF. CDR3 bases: TGCGCCAGCAGCTTAGAGGGACTAGCGGGAGCCGGGGAGCTGTTTTTT.

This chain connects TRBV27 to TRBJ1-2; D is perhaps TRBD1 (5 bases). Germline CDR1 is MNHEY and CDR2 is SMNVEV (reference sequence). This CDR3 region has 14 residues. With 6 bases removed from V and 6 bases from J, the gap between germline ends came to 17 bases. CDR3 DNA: TGTGCCAGCAGCCAAGCGGGCAGGGCGCATGGCTACACCTTC. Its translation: CASSQAGRAHGYTF.

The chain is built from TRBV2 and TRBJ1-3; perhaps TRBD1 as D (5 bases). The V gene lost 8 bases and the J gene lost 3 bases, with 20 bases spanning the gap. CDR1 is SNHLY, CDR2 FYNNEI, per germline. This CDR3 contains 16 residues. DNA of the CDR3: TGTGCCAGCTCAAGAGGGTGGCAGGGAGGTGGAAACACCATATATTTT. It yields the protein CASSRGWQGGGNTIYF.